The following is a TCR beta chain sequence with its context. Its antigen is unidentified. This entry is derived from a study of T cell responses to AZD1222 COVID-19 vaccine. About the research overall: Some second doses came at about 4 weeks and others at about 12 weeks; these were pooled. Study-wide results and caveats: Spike-specific TCRs gained breadth and depth after people received two AZD1222 doses.

The protocol was immunoSEQ multiplex PCR, while the TCRdb copy is restricted to in-frame clones and leaves out a portion. The repertoire holds some 100,000 clones, approximately 89% seen once, with over 3.5% in the top ten. This CDR3 has 14 amino acids. Per germline, CDR1 LGHDT and CDR2 YNNKEL (reference sequence). Trimming took 8 bases from V and 1 from J; bases not matched to a gene: 5. The specimen comprised peripheral blood, sampled on day 0 of AZD1222 vaccination. The V gene is TRBV3-1 (or the pseudogene TRBV3-2), the J gene TRBJ2-3; 8 positions agree with TRBD1. This clonotype was sampled from an adult in good health. For the CDR3, the DNA is TGTGCCAGCCTTAAGACAGGGGGCACAGATACGCAGTATTTT. Its protein product is CASLKTGGTDTQYF.